The 20 T cell receptor beta chains below were found in one sample sequenced in a study of T cells in Graves' hyperthyroidism and ophthalmopathy. The CDR3 regions of TCR beta were amplified from RNA transcripts. HTBI primers were used for first-round RT-PCR of the TCR CDR3. TCRdb re-called the multiplex PCR reads with MiXCR, one entry per CDR3 protein. The table shows around 530,000 distinct CDR3 sequences, with roughly 17% occurring only once. Specimen: blood. Receptors were obtained from a woman aged 18-29 years with Graves' ophthalmopathy.

Details on this clonotype: A much larger clone is a single base away; this may be a read error. The CDR3 DNA sequence: TGTACCAGCAGTTTTGTTCTGAACACTGAAGCTTTCTTT. Its translation: CTSSFVLNTEAFF. The J gene is TRBJ1-1, the V gene TRBV12-3 or TRBV12-4; D is undetermined. The CDR3 is 13 residues long.

There are many counts of this clonotype. This chain connects TRBV29-1 to TRBJ2-7, with D hard to call. Germline loops: CDR1 SQVTM, CDR2 ANQGSEA. This CDR3 contains 13 residues. Trimming cost V 5 bases and J 2 bases, with 13 bases left between them. CDR3 nucleotide sequence: TGCAGCGTTTACAAGACGGTCACCTACGAGCAGTACTTC. Translation gives CSVYKTVTYEQYF.

The gene calls are TRBV4-1 and TRBJ2-1; 9 bases are a match to TRBD2. After removal of 4 bases from V and 5 bases from J, the junction contained 9 bases not matched to a gene. The germline V gene has CDR1 MGHRA and CDR2 YSYEKL. The CDR3 contains 16 residues. CDR3: CASSPLGGGGDNEQFF. CDR3 in DNA: TGCGCCAGCAGCCCCCTCGGTGGCGGGGGGGACAATGAGCAGTTCTTC.

This clonotype was observed at least ten times. The chain employs TRBV11-1 and TRBJ2-3; 7 bases are shared with TRBD2. The CDR3 is 14 residues long. The junction had 4 bases not matched to a gene; V was cut back by 5 bases and J by 2 bases. In germline, CDR1 is SGHAT, CDR2 FQDESV (reference sequence). The CDR3 DNA is TGTGCCAGCAGCCCGGGACTACTCACAGATACGCAGTATTTT. Protein sequence: CASSPGLLTDTQYF. The full variable domain, its missing parts supplied by reference TRBV11-1 and TRBJ2-3, is EAEVAQSPRYKITEKSQAVAFWCDPISGHATLYWYRQILGQGPELLVQFQDESVVDDSQLPKDRFSAERLKGVDSTLKIQPAELGDSAMYLCASSPGLLTDTQYFGPGTRLTVL.

This clonotype was seen repeatedly, ten times or more. The chain joins TRBV6-5 to TRBJ2-7, with TRBD1 as a possible D gene (5 bases). This CDR3 is built from 15 residues. The V gene's germline CDR1 is MNHEY and CDR2 SVGAGI. Trimming cost V 0 bases and J 3 bases, with 12 bases left between them. The CDR3 region has the DNA TGTGCCAGCAGTTACTCAGTACGACAGATCTACGAGCAGTACTTC. It specifies CASSYSVRQIYEQYF.

This clonotype was seen at least ten times. The chain links TRBV5-1 to TRBJ2-3, with 8 bases lining up with TRBD1. Germline V gene lookup returns CDR1 SGHRS and CDR2 YFSETQ. The J segment lost 0 bases and the V segment lost 4 bases, leaving 4 bases of the junction unmatched. The CDR3 consists of 15 residues. CDR3 sequence reads: CASSTTGASTDTQYF. The CDR3 nucleotides are TGCGCCAGCAGCACGACAGGGGCTAGCACAGATACGCAGTATTTT. Supplemented by reference TRBV5-1 and TRBJ2-3, the full variable domain reads KAGVTQTPRYLIKTRGQQVTLSCSPISGHRSVSWYQQTPGQGLQFLFEYFSETQRNKGNFPGRFSGRQFSNSRSEMNVSTLELGDSALYLCASSTTGASTDTQYFGPGTRLTVL.

There are many counts of this clonotype. The DNA of the CDR3 is TGCGCCAGCAGTGAGAGTGGAACCATCACAGATACGCAGTATTTT. Its translation is CASSESGTITDTQYF. This sequence joins TRBV10-2 and TRBJ2-3; D unresolved. Per the germline V gene, CDR1 is WSHSY and CDR2 is SAAADI. The CDR3 contains 15 residues. With 2 bases removed from V and 2 bases from J, the gap between germline ends came to 11 bases.

The chain joins TRBV9 to TRBJ1-4, with D possibly TRBD1 on 5 matching bases. CDR1 and CDR2 from the germline V gene are SGDLS and YYNGEE. The CDR3 is made up of 14 amino acids. The ends were cut back, 4 bases at V and 6 bases at J, with 13 bases in the middle. The CDR3 DNA is TGTGCCAGCAGCATAGGGGTTCAAGATGAAAAACTGTTTTTT. Protein sequence: CASSIGVQDEKLFF.

This clonotype was seen a few times. The V call is TRBV27, the J call TRBJ1-6; maybe TRBD1 (5 bases). Looked up from germline, CDR1 is MNHEY and CDR2 is SMNVEV (reference sequence). This CDR3 spans 16 amino acids. The V end lost 5 bases, the J end lost 3 bases, and 14 bases lay between the germline ends. The CDR3 protein is CASSPRRGGYNSPLHF. The CDR3 DNA reads TGTGCCAGCAGTCCCCGGAGGGGTGGCTATAATTCACCCCTCCACTTT.

On this clonotype itself: The final CDR3 position lacks the conserved phenylalanine or tryptophan, pointing to a likely read error. The V call is TRBV12-3 or TRBV12-4, the J call TRBJ2-1; 13 bases are shared with TRBD2. The CDR3 covers 18 residues. Unmatched junction bases numbered 12, after V lost 5 bases and J lost 5 bases. CDR3 amino acids: CASSVTSGGPSPHNEQFL. The CDR3 DNA reads as TGTGCCAGCAGTGTGACTAGCGGGGGGCCTTCCCCTCACAATGAGCAGTTCCTC.

The chain recombines TRBV7-8 with TRBJ1-5, with D unclear. Trimming took off 5 bases at V and 0 bases at J, with 8 bases between the two ends. This CDR3 is 14 amino acids long. Germline V gives CDR1 SGHVS, CDR2 FQNEAQ. CDR3 loop: CASSPESSNQPQHF. CDR3 sequence (DNA): TGTGCCAGCAGCCCGGAGTCTAGCAATCAGCCCCAGCATTTT.

This clonotype has a handful of counts. This chain joins TRBV30 and TRBJ1-1; D uncertain. V gave up 4 bases and J gave up 3 bases, with 9 bases separating them. Germline CDR1 and CDR2: GTSNPN and SVGIG (reference sequence). CDR3 size: 12 residues. CDR3 region: CAWKDGHTEAFF. The CDR3 region has the DNA TGTGCCTGGAAAGACGGACACACTGAAGCTTTCTTT.

V and J are TRBV14 and TRBJ2-1, with D perhaps TRBD2 (6 bases). There are 15 residues in the CDR3. Trimming pared 5 bases from V and 4 bases from J, leaving 15 bases between. CDR1 is SGHDN and CDR2 is FVKESK in the germline V gene. The CDR3 nucleotides are TGTGCCAGCAGCACCCGGGACTTGCCTTACAATGAGCAGTTCTTC. This translates into CASSTRDLPYNEQFF.

This clonotype was recorded at least ten times. This chain joins TRBV28 and TRBJ2-5; 8 bases agree with TRBD1. V gave up 4 bases and J gave up 5 bases; unmatched junction bases: 6. The CDR3 has 14 residues. The V gene's germline CDR1 is MDHEN and CDR2 SYDVKM. The CDR3 nucleotides are TGTGCCAGCAGTTCCCGGACAGGGAGTGAGACCCAGTACTTC. Translated, it gives CASSSRTGSETQYF.

Only a few counts were recorded for this clonotype. Its ends do not fully match the called genes, so a read error is possible. This rearrangement joins TRBV5-1 to TRBJ1-2; no clear D gene. The CDR3 loop spans 13 amino acids. The germline CDR1 and CDR2 sequences are SGHRS and YFSETQ. The CDR3 loop reads CASSLDSNHGYTF. In DNA form, the CDR3 reads TGCGCCAGCAGCTTGGACAGTAACCATGGCTACACCTTC.

This chain connects TRBV20-1 to TRBJ1-5, with D possibly matching TRBD1 (5 bases). The germline V and J ends were trimmed by 5 bases and 0 bases, with 17 bases remaining between them. This CDR3 has 16 amino acids. The germline V gene encodes CDR1 DFQATT and CDR2 SNEGSKA (reference sequence). In nucleotides, the CDR3 is TGCAGTGCTCAGAAGGGGAAAAAATATAGCAATCAGCCCCAGCATTTT. This gives the protein CSAQKGKKYSNQPQHF.

The rearrangement links TRBV5-1 to TRBJ1-3, with D hard to call. Germline V gene lookup returns CDR1 SGHRS and CDR2 YFSETQ. V was shortened by 1 base and J by 0 bases, with 5 bases between the two germline ends. There are 14 residues in the CDR3. This CDR3 reads CASSLSVSGNTIYF. The CDR3 DNA reads as TGCGCCAGCAGCTTGTCGGTCTCTGGAAACACCATATATTTT. Variable domain in full (rest from reference TRBV5-1 and TRBJ1-3): KAGVTQTPRYLIKTRGQQVTLSCSPISGHRSVSWYQQTPGQGLQFLFEYFSETQRNKGNFPGRFSGRQFSNSRSEMNVSTLELGDSALYLCASSLSVSGNTIYFGEGSWLTVV.

This clonotype was counted between two and nine times. The J gene is TRBJ2-4, the V gene TRBV20-1; D is ambiguous. Trimming cost V 2 bases and J 8 bases, with 7 bases left between them. The germline V gene has CDR1 DFQATT and CDR2 SNEGSKA (reference sequence). CDR3 size: 11 residues. The CDR3, as DNA: TGCAGTGCTAGAAACTGGGACATTCAGTACTTC. This sequence encodes CSARNWDIQYF.

This clonotype was detected many times. The chain employs TRBV30 and TRBJ2-7, with a tentative D call TRBD2 (5 bases). V shed 2 bases and J shed 5 bases, with 16 bases lying between them. The CDR3 contains 14 residues. Germline-derived CDR1 and CDR2 are GTSNPN and SVGIG (reference sequence). The CDR3 bases are TGTGCCTGGAGTCCAACGGGAAACGGAGACGAGCAGTACTTC. Protein product: CAWSPTGNGDEQYF.

The chain couples TRBV4-3 to TRBJ2-3; D not certain. Germline CDR1 LGHNA, CDR2 YSLEER. CDR3 length: 16 amino acids. Between the trimmed V and J ends, which lost 1 base and 3 bases, there was a span of 14 bases. The DNA of the CDR3 is TGCGCCAGCAGCCAAGGGACGGCTTCACGGACAGATACGCAGTATTTT. Translation gives CASSQGTASRTDTQYF.